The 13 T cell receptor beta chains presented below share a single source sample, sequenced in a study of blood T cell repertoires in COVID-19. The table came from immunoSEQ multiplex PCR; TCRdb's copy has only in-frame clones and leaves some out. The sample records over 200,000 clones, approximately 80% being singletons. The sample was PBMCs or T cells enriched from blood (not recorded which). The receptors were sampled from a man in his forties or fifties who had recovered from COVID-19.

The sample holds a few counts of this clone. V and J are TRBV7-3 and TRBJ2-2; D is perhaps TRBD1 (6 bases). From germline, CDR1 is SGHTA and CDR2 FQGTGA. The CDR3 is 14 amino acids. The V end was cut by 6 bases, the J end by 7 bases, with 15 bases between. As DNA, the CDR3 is TGTGCCAGCAGTTTTCCCGAACAGGGCGGGGAGCTGTTTTTT. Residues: CASSFPEQGGELFF.

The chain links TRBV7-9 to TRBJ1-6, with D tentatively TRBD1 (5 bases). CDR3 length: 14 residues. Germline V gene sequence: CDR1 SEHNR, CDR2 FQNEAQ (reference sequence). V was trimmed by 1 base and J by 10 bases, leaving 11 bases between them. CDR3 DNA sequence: TGTGCCAGCAGCTTAGAAACAGGTTCGTCACCCCTCCACTTT. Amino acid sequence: CASSLETGSSPLHF.

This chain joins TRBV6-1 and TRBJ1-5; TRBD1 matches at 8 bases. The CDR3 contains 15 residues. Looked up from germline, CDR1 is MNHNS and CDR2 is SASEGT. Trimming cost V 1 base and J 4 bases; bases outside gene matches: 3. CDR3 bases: TGTGCCAGCAGTGAAGTTTGGACAGGGAATCAGCCCCAGCATTTT. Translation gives CASSEVWTGNQPQHF.

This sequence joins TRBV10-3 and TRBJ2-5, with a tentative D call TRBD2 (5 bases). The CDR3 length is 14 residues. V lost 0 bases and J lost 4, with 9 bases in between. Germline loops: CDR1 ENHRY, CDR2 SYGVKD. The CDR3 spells CAISESEGRETQYF. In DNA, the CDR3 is TGTGCCATCAGTGAGTCCGAAGGGAGAGAGACCCAGTACTTC.

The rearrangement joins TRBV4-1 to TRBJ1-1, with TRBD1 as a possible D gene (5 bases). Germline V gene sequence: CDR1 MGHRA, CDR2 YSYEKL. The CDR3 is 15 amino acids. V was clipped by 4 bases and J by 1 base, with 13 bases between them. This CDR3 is CASSPRGDGNTEAFF. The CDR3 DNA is TGCGCCAGCAGCCCGCGGGGGGATGGGAACACTGAAGCTTTCTTT.

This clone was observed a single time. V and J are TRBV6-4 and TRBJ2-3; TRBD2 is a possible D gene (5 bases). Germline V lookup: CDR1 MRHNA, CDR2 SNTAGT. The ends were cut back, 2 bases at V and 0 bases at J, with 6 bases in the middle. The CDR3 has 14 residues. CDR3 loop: CASSDSGSTDTQYF. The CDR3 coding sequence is TGTGCCAGCAGTGACAGCGGTAGCACAGATACGCAGTATTTT.

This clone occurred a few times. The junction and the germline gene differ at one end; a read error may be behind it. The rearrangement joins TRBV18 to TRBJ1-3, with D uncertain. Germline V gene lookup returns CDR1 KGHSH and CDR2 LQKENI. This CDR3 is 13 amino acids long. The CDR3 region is CASSQTPGNTIYF. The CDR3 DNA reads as TGTGCCAGTTCACAGACTCCTGGAAACACCATATATTTT.

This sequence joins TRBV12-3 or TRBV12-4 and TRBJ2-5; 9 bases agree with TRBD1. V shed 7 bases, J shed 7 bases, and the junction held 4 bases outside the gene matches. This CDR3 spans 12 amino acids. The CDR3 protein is CASKGGQGTQYF. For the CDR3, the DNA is TGTGCCAGCAAGGGGGGACAGGGGACCCAGTACTTC.

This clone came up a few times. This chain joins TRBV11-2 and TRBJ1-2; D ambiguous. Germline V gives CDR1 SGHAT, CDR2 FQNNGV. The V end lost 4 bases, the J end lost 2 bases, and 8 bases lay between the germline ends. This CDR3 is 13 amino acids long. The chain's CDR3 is CASSSFGNYGYTF. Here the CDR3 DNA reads TGTGCCAGCAGCTCCTTCGGGAACTATGGCTACACCTTC.

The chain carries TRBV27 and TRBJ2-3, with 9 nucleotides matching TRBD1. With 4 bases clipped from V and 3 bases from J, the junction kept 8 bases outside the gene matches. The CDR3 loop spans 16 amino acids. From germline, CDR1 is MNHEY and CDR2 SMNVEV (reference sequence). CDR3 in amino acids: CASSSNPGQGTDTQYF. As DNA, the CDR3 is TGTGCCAGCAGTTCGAACCCGGGACAGGGAACAGATACGCAGTATTTT.

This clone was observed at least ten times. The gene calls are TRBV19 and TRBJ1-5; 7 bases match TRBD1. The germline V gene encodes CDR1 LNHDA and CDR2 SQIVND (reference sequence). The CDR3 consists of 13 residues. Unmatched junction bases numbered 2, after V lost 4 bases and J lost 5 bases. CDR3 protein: CASSRDRYQPQHF. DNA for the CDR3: TGTGCCAGTAGTAGGGACAGATATCAGCCCCAGCATTTT.

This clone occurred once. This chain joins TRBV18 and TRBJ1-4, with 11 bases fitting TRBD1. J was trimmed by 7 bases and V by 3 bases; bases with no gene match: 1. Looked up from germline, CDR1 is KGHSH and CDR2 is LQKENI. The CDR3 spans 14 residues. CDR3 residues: CASSPGTGGEKLFF. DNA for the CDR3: TGTGCCAGCTCACCCGGGACAGGGGGTGAAAAACTGTTTTTT.

Here the CDR3 reads CASSLAGTSYYGYTF. The CDR3 DNA reads as TGTGCCAGCAGCTTAGCCGGGACATCGTACTATGGCTACACCTTC. The V gene is TRBV11-2, the J gene TRBJ1-2; the D gene is possibly TRBD1 (6 bases). Germline-derived CDR1 and CDR2 are SGHAT and FQNNGV. The V and J ends lost 1 base and 3 bases respectively, with 12 bases between them. This CDR3 has 15 residues. Together with reference TRBV11-2 and TRBJ1-2, the CDR3 gives the full variable domain: EAGVAQSPRYKIIEKRQSVAFWCNPISGHATLYWYQQILGQGPKLLIQFQNNGVVDDSQLPKDRFSAERLKGVDSTLKIQPAKLEDSAVYLCASSLAGTSYYGYTFGSGTRLTVV.